These 28 T cell receptor beta chains were all obtained from the same sample, sequenced in a study of T cell changes during pregnancy in multiple sclerosis (dated by TCRdb to between 2019 and 2020). Receptors were amplified or captured by the immunoSEQ multiplex PCR assay. What TCRdb holds here is the immuneACCESS table cut down to in-frame rearrangements. Part of the clones is not present; checked against another copy, under half of the missing clones reflect an unresolved V gene, and the others are unexplained. The table for this sample lists some 33,000 clones; around 92% of them were counted only once. Approximately 4% of the sample comes from the top ten. This material consisted of CD8+ T cells from peripheral blood mononuclear cells, taken in the second trimester of pregnancy. Source of these receptors: a female donor in good health, enrolled as a control in a pregnancy study.

The genes are TRBV27 and TRBJ1-1; no clear D. Trimming pared 5 bases from V and 4 bases from J, leaving 14 bases between. This CDR3 contains 14 residues. Germline V gives CDR1 MNHEY, CDR2 SMNVEV (reference sequence). The CDR3 nucleotides are TGTGCCAGCAGTCCCGCCCCCGGTGGCACTGAAGCTTTCTTT. Translating gives CASSPAPGGTEAFF.

The chain employs TRBV27 and TRBJ2-2; D call uncertain. This CDR3 has 17 residues. Germline V lookup: CDR1 MNHEY, CDR2 SMNVEV (reference sequence). V was trimmed by 1 base and J by 0 bases, leaving 12 bases between them. CDR3 sequence: CASSLLEAVSNTGELFF. The CDR3, as DNA: TGTGCCAGCAGTTTATTAGAGGCGGTTTCGAACACCGGGGAGCTGTTTTTT.

This clone showed up just once. Here the CDR3 reads CASNSRPLNIGTEAFF. Here the CDR3 DNA reads TGTGCCAGCAATAGCAGACCTTTGAACATCGGCACTGAAGCTTTCTTT. J is TRBJ1-1 and V is TRBV27; no definite D call. Germline CDR1 is MNHEY and CDR2 is SMNVEV (reference sequence). Trimming pared 7 bases from V and 4 bases from J, leaving 22 bases between. The CDR3 runs 16 residues.

The rearrangement joins TRBV7-6 to TRBJ1-5, with 7 bases matching TRBD1. With V trimmed by 5 bases and J by 7 bases, 5 bases remained unmatched. Germline CDR1 and CDR2: SGHVS and FNYEAQ. The CDR3 sequence is 13 residues long. The CDR3 DNA sequence: TGTGCCAGCAGCGTCGGGACAGAGCAGCCCCAGCATTTT. Its protein product is CASSVGTEQPQHF. Combining the CDR3 with reference TRBV7-6 and TRBJ1-5 gives the whole variable domain GAGVSQSPRYKVTKRGQDVALRCDPISGHVSLYWYRQALGQGPEFLTYFNYEAQQDKSGLPNDRFSAERPEGSISTLTIQRTEQRDSAMYRCASSVGTEQPQHFGDGTRLSIL.

The rearrangement links TRBV4-2 to TRBJ2-7; TRBD1 matches 11 bases. V dropped 5 bases and J dropped 7; count of bases not matched to a gene: 4. Germline V CDR1 and CDR2: LGHNA, YNFKEQ. The CDR3 is 13 amino acids. The CDR3 sequence is CASSGQGAQEQYF. The CDR3 nucleotides are TGTGCCAGCAGCGGACAGGGGGCACAAGAGCAGTACTTC.

The CDR3 spells CASSLQGAGDTIYF. The CDR3 DNA reads as TGTGCCAGCAGTTTACAGGGGGCGGGGGACACCATATATTTT. This chain links TRBV27 with TRBJ1-3, with TRBD1 matching over 8 bases. V shed 2 bases, J shed 8 bases, and the junction held 5 bases outside the gene matches. Germline CDR1 MNHEY, CDR2 SMNVEV (reference sequence). The CDR3 is 14 amino acids.

The chain employs TRBV5-1 and TRBJ2-7, with 10 bases identical to TRBD1. J was trimmed by 6 bases and V by 0 bases; bases with no gene match: 6. Looked up from germline, CDR1 is SGHRS and CDR2 is YFSETQ. This CDR3 spans 15 amino acids. The CDR3 bases are TGCGCCAGCAGCTTGGGGGGGACAGGGGCCCTCGAGCAGTACTTC. Encoded protein: CASSLGGTGALEQYF.

The chain joins TRBV29-1 to TRBJ2-1; the D gene is possibly TRBD1 (6 bases). This CDR3 is 12 amino acids long. Germline CDR1 and CDR2: SQVTM and ANQGSEA. Trimming removed 4 bases at V and 9 bases at J, with 13 bases between. CDR3 bases: TGCAGCGTTGGGGGAACAGGGTCTGAGCAGTTCTTC. As protein: CSVGGTGSEQFF.

This chain uses TRBV27 with TRBJ1-2; 8 nucleotides match TRBD1. The CDR3 totals 14 residues. Germline-derived CDR1 and CDR2 are MNHEY and SMNVEV (reference sequence). V dropped 3 bases and J dropped 4; count of bases not matched to a gene: 4. Here the CDR3 reads CASSFQGAGYGYTF. CDR3 coding DNA: TGTGCCAGCAGTTTCCAGGGGGCAGGCTATGGCTACACCTTC.

The chain has TRBV29-1 and TRBJ2-1; 9 positions match TRBD1. Germline CDR1 is SQVTM and CDR2 is ANQGSEA. V lost 6 bases to trimming and J lost 5 bases; unmatched junction nucleotides: 5. The length of the CDR3 is 13 residues. Written as DNA, the CDR3 is TGCAGCGTACAGGGGGCTTTGAACAATGAGCAGTTCTTC. Its protein is CSVQGALNNEQFF.

The chain employs TRBV7-9 and TRBJ1-2, with a possible D match to TRBD1 (6 bases). The CDR3 extends over 16 amino acids. Germline lookup yields CDR1 SEHNR and CDR2 FQNEAQ (reference sequence). V was trimmed by 5 bases and J by 3 bases, leaving 19 bases between them. The CDR3 is CASSGRSIGQHYGYTF. The CDR3 DNA reads as TGTGCCAGCAGCGGGAGAAGCATCGGACAGCACTATGGCTACACCTTC.

This sequence joins TRBV6-1 and TRBJ2-7, with a weak D call TRBD1 (5 bases). Deletions cut 2 bases from V and 7 bases from J, with 18 bases between. This CDR3 is 15 amino acids long. Germline V gene data show CDR1 as MNHNS and CDR2 as SASEGT. The DNA of the CDR3 is TGTGCCAGCAGTGAATCGGCAGGGTCGGTGAGGGAGCAGTACTTC. Its translation: CASSESAGSVREQYF.

J is TRBJ2-3 and V is TRBV5-6, with 10 bases lining up with TRBD1. Germline CDR1 is SGHDT and CDR2 is YYEEEE. V was clipped by 4 bases and J by 2 bases; unmatched bases: 4. CDR3 size: 15 residues. In DNA form, the CDR3 reads TGTGCCAGCAGCGGGGGACAGGGGTCCACAGATACGCAGTATTTT. Translated, it gives CASSGGQGSTDTQYF.

This clone was recorded a few times. The gene calls are TRBV2 and TRBJ2-1; TRBD2 matches at 7 bases. The CDR3 totals 16 residues. Germline CDR1 SNHLY, CDR2 FYNNEI. The junction had 11 bases not matched to a gene; V was cut back by 9 bases and J by 0 bases. The CDR3 protein is CARQSGERGSYNEQFF. In DNA, the CDR3 is TGTGCCAGGCAATCGGGGGAGCGGGGCTCCTACAATGAGCAGTTCTTC. The whole variable domain, remainder taken from reference TRBV2 and TRBJ2-1, is EPEVTQTPSHQVTQMGQEVILRCVPISNHLYFYWYRQILGQKVEFLVSFYNNEISEKSEIFDDQFSVERPDGSNFTLKIRSTKLEDSAMYFCARQSGERGSYNEQFFGPGTRLTVL.

The chain carries TRBV19 and TRBJ2-2; 7 bases line up with TRBD2. Germline CDR1 is LNHDA and CDR2 is SQIVND (reference sequence). V dropped 5 bases and J dropped 8; count of bases not matched to a gene: 8. This CDR3 has 14 residues. As DNA, the CDR3 is TGTGCCAGTAGTGTGGGACTACAGCTGGGGGAGCTGTTTTTT. Translated, it gives CASSVGLQLGELFF. Drawing the rest from reference TRBV19 and TRBJ2-2, the complete variable domain is DGGITQSPKYLFRKEGQNVTLSCEQNLNHDAMYWYRQDPGQGLRLIYYSQIVNDFQKGDIAEGYSVSREKKESFPLTVTSAQKNPTAFYLCASSVGLQLGELFFGEGSRLTVL.

This rearrangement joins TRBV27 to TRBJ2-1; 10 bases line up with TRBD2. The germline gives CDR1 MNHEY, CDR2 SMNVEV (reference sequence). The CDR3 runs to 16 residues. V was clipped by 2 bases and J by 8 bases; unmatched bases: 9. The CDR3: CASSLSPGLALDEQFF. The DNA of the CDR3 is TGTGCCAGCAGTTTAAGTCCGGGACTAGCGTTAGATGAGCAGTTCTTC.

A single count supports this clone. The chain has TRBV4-3 and TRBJ2-2, with 8 bases that match TRBD2. The junction had 12 bases not matched to a gene; V was cut back by 1 base and J by 8 bases. The CDR3 covers 17 residues. Germline values: CDR1 LGHNA, CDR2 YSLEER. CDR3 in amino acids: CASSQGLWAGGAGELFF. The DNA for the CDR3 is TGCGCCAGCAGCCAAGGCCTCTGGGCGGGGGGAGCGGGGGAGCTGTTTTTT.

This chain joins TRBV9 and TRBJ2-7; D might be TRBD2 (5 bases). The germline V gene encodes CDR1 SGDLS and CDR2 YYNGEE. This CDR3 has 14 residues. The germline V and J ends were trimmed by 0 bases and 5 bases, with 12 bases remaining between them. The CDR3 DNA reads TGTGCCAGCAGCGTAGCCCCCCTCGGGAACGAGCAGTACTTC. Translated: CASSVAPLGNEQYF.

Written as DNA, the CDR3 is TGTGCCAGTAGACCACTAGCGGGGGGGCCTAGAGAGCAGTTCTTC. Protein sequence: CASRPLAGGPREQFF. The J gene is TRBJ2-1, the V gene TRBV19; 13 bases are shared with TRBD2. Per the germline V gene, CDR1 is LNHDA and CDR2 is SQIVND (reference sequence). Trimming at V came to 6 bases and at J to 10 bases, leaving 9 bases not matched to a gene. CDR3 size: 15 residues. The whole variable domain, filled in from reference TRBV19 and TRBJ2-1, reads DGGITQSPKYLFRKEGQNVTLSCEQNLNHDAMYWYRQDPGQGLRLIYYSQIVNDFQKGDIAEGYSVSREKKESFPLTVTSAQKNPTAFYLCASRPLAGGPREQFFGPGTRLTVL.

This clone was seen a single time. CDR3 coding DNA: TGTGCCTGGAGGACGGCGCGGGTAGCGGGGGAAGAGACCCAGTACTTC. Protein: CAWRTARVAGEETQYF. The chain is built from TRBV30 and TRBJ2-5; 9 nucleotides match TRBD2. The CDR3 sequence is 16 residues long. Germline trimming cut 3 bases from V and 3 bases from J; bases unmatched to any gene: 11. Germline V CDR1 and CDR2: GTSNPN, SVGIG (reference sequence). Combining the CDR3 with reference TRBV30 and TRBJ2-5 gives the whole variable domain SQTIHQWPATLVQPVGSPLSLECTVEGTSNPNLYWYRQAAGRGLQLLFYSVGIGQISSEVPQNLSASRPQDRQFILSSKKLLLSDSGFYLCAWRTARVAGEETQYFGPGTRLLVL.

The genes are TRBV27 and TRBJ2-3, with TRBD2 as a possible D gene (6 bases). The CDR3 runs to 14 residues. Between the trimmed V and J ends, which lost 6 bases and 1 base, there was a span of 11 bases. Per germline, CDR1 MNHEY and CDR2 SMNVEV (reference sequence). The CDR3 protein is CASSPSGGTDTQYF. The DNA of the CDR3 is TGTGCCAGCAGCCCCTCGGGGGGCACAGATACGCAGTATTTT.

By share, this clone counts as medium-sized. The J gene is TRBJ1-4, the V gene TRBV4-2, with TRBD1 as a possible D gene (6 bases). From germline, CDR1 is LGHNA and CDR2 YNFKEQ. V lost 0 bases to trimming and J lost 3 bases, with 11 bases between them. There are 16 residues in the CDR3. The CDR3 protein is CASSQERGAPNEKLFF. CDR3 in DNA: TGTGCCAGCAGCCAAGAACGGGGGGCCCCTAATGAAAAACTGTTTTTT.

V and J are TRBV27 and TRBJ2-7, with 9 bases that match TRBD1. V was clipped by 10 bases and J by 5 bases; unmatched bases: 6. The CDR3 is made up of 12 amino acids. The germline CDR1 and CDR2 sequences are MNHEY and SMNVEV (reference sequence). This chain's CDR3 is CATQQGANEQYF. The CDR3 coding sequence is TGTGCCACCCAACAGGGGGCCAACGAGCAGTACTTC.

The V gene is TRBV7-5, the J gene TRBJ1-5; no check of the table's D call, TRBD1, against the DNA was made. TRBV7-5 is an annotated pseudogene. This CDR3 comprises 18 residues. DNA for the CDR3: TGTGCCAGAAGCTTAGGACAGGGGACGCAATATAGCAATCAGCCCCAGCATTTT. This codes for CARSLGQGTQYSNQPQHF.

The V and J genes are TRBV29-1 and TRBJ2-7; weak D call: TRBD1 (5 bases). V lost 4 bases and J lost 4, with 14 bases in between. This CDR3 is 13 amino acids long. The V gene's germline CDR1 is SQVTM and CDR2 ANQGSEA. The CDR3 DNA is TGCAGCGTTGTAACAGGAAATAATTACGAGCAGTACTTC. It is translated as CSVVTGNNYEQYF.

The genes are TRBV13 and TRBJ2-1; possible D gene TRBD2, 6 bases. Germline V gives CDR1 PRHDT, CDR2 FYEKMQ (reference sequence). Trimming shortened V by 5 bases and J by 5 bases, and 13 bases separated the two germline ends. The CDR3 is made up of 14 amino acids. This chain's CDR3 is CASSLPGEDNEQFF. The CDR3 nucleotides read TGTGCCAGCAGCCTACCGGGGGAGGACAATGAGCAGTTCTTC.

The V gene is TRBV27, the J gene TRBJ1-4, with 8 bases that match TRBD1. The germline gives CDR1 MNHEY, CDR2 SMNVEV (reference sequence). The V segment lost 1 base and the J segment 3 bases; nucleotides outside the gene matches: 10. This CDR3 spans 18 amino acids. The CDR3 protein is CASSLYRGYEVANEKLFF. The CDR3 DNA reads as TGTGCCAGCAGTTTATACAGGGGGTATGAGGTGGCTAATGAAAAACTGTTTTTT.

This chain joins TRBV6-5 and TRBJ1-1; 7 positions agree with TRBD1. This CDR3 region has 15 residues. Germline lookup yields CDR1 MNHEY and CDR2 SVGAGI. Losses at the gene ends were 6 bases for V and 2 bases for J; bases not matched to a gene: 9. DNA of the CDR3: TGTGCCAGCAGGGACCGGGACAGTGTAAACACTGAAGCTTTCTTT. This translates into CASRDRDSVNTEAFF.